The 3 T cell receptor beta chains given below trace back to one sample, sequenced in a study of T cell changes during pregnancy in multiple sclerosis. TCRdb's copy holds only in-frame clones and misses some; the assay was immunoSEQ multiplex PCR. This table holds roughly 74,000 clones, roughly nine tenths found once. Sequenced material: peripheral blood, taken before pregnancy. The receptors shown here come from a female donor with multiple sclerosis, enrolled in a pregnancy study.

The chain uses TRBV4-3 and TRBJ2-1, with TRBD1 matching 9 bases. V was clipped by 0 bases and J by 10 bases; unmatched bases: 7. CDR3 length: 15 residues. Germline V gives CDR1 LGHNA, CDR2 YSLEER. The chain's CDR3 is CASSQEWRQGDEQFF. The CDR3 nucleotides read TGCGCCAGCAGCCAAGAATGGCGACAGGGGGACGAGCAGTTCTTC.

This clone was detected a few times. The CDR3 sequence is CASSLKGGNGYTF. The CDR3 DNA follows: TGTGCCAGCAGCTTGAAAGGCGGTAATGGCTACACCTTC. This chain connects TRBV7-9 to TRBJ1-2; D not certain. Germline V CDR1 and CDR2: SEHNR, FQNEAQ (reference sequence). The CDR3 sequence is 13 residues long. Trimming took 3 bases from V and 6 from J, leaving 11 bases between them.

Only a few counts were recorded for this clone. The chain carries TRBV7-8 and TRBJ1-6; 9 bases are shared with TRBD1. The CDR3 consists of 14 residues. Looked up from germline, CDR1 is SGHVS and CDR2 is FQNEAQ. Trimming cost V 5 bases and J 14 bases; bases outside gene matches: 10. CDR3 region: CASSPGTGSWSLHF. In DNA form, the CDR3 reads TGTGCCAGCAGCCCGGGGACAGGGTCATGGTCCCTCCACTTT. Drawing the rest from reference TRBV7-8 and TRBJ1-6, the complete variable domain is GAGVSQSPRYKVAKRGQDVALRCDPISGHVSLFWYQQALGQGPEFLTYFQNEAQLDKSGLPSDRFFAERPEGSVSTLKIQRTQQEDSAVYLCASSPGTGSWSLHFGNGTRLTVT.